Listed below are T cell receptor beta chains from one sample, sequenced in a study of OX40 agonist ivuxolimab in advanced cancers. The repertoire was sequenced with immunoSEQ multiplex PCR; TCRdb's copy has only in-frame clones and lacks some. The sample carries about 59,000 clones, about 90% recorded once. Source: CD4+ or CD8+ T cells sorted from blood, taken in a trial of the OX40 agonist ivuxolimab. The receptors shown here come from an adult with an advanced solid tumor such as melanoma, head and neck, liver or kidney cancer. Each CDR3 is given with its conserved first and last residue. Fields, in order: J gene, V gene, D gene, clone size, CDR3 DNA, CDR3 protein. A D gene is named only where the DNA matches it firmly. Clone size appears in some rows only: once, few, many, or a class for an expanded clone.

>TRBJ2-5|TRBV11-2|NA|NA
TGTGCCAGCAGCCCGGACCGAGCCCAGTACTTC
CASSPDRAQYF
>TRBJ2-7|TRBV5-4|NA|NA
TGTGCCAGCAGCTTAAGGCTAGCGCTAGCCTACGAGCAGTACTTC
CASSLRLALAYEQYF
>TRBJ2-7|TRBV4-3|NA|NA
TGCGCCAGCAGCCAAGAACGGACAGTTTCCTACGAGCAGTACTTC
CASSQERTVSYEQYF
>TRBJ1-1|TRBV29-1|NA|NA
TGCAGCGTCAGGGACGGAGGCCGGACTGAAGCTTTCTTT
CSVRDGGRTEAFF
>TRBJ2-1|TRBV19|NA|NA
TGTGCCAGTAGCTGGAGGAATGAGCAGTTCTTC
CASSWRNEQFF
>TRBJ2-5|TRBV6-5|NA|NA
TGTGCCAGCAGGCCCCCTGGGGGCCAGACCCAGTACTTC
CASRPPGGQTQYF
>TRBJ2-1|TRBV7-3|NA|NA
TGTGCCAGCAGCTCCTACGGGCCTTACAATGAGCAGTTCTTC
CASSSYGPYNEQFF
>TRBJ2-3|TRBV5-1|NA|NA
TGCGCCAGCAGCTTGGCCACTGGTAGCACAGATACGCAGTATTTT
CASSLATGSTDTQYF
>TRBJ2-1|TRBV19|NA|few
TGTGCCAGCCGAGGCGAGGGCAGGTATTACAATGAGCAGTTCTTC
CASRGEGRYYNEQFF
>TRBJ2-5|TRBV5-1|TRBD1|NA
TGCGCCAGCAGCGGGACAGGGACTCAAGAGACCCAGTACTTC
CASSGTGTQETQYF
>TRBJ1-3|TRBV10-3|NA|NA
TGTGCCATCAGTGAGTCAGGTGGAAACACCATATATTTT
CAISESGGNTIYF
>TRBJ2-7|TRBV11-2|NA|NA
TGTGCCAGCAATAACCGGGGAAGCGAGCAGTACTTC
CASNNRGSEQYF
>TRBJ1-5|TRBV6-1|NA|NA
TGTGCCAGCTCAGGGATTTTGACCCAGCATTTT
CASSGILTQHF
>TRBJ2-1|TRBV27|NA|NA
TGTGCCAGCAGTAGACGGGCTAGCAGTCACAATGAGCAGTTCTTC
CASSRRASSHNEQFF